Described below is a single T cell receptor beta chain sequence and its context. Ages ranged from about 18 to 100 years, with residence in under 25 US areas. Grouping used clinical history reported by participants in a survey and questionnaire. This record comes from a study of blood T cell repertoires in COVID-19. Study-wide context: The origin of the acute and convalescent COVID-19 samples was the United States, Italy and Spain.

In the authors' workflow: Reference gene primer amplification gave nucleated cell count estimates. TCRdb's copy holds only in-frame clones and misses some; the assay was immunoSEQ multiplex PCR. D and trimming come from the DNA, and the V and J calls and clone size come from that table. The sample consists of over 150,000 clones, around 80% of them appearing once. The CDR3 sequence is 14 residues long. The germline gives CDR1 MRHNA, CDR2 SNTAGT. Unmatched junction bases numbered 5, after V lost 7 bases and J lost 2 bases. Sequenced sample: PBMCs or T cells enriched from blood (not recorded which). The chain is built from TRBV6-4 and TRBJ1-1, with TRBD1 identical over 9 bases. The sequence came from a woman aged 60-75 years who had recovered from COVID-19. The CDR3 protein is CASTRTGANTEAFF. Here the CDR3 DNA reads TGTGCCAGCACCCGGACAGGGGCAAACACTGAAGCTTTCTTT.